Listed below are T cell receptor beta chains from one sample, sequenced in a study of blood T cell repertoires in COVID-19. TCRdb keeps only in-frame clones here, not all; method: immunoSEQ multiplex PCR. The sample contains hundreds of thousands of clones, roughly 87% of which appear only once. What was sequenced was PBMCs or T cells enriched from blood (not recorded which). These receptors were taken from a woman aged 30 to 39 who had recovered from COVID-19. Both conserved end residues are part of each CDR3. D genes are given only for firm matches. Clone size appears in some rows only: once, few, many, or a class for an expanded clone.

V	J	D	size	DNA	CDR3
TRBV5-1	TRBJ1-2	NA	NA	TGCGCCAGCAGCTCACTCCTCGAGGGCTTGGGCTACACCTTC	CASSSLLEGLGYTF
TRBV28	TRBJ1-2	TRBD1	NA	TGTGCCAGCAGTGGACAGGGTCCCTATGGCTACACCTTC	CASSGQGPYGYTF
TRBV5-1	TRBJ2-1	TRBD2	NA	TGCGCCAGCAGCTTGGGTTGGCGGGGGGTATACAATGAGCAGTTCTTC	CASSLGWRGVYNEQFF
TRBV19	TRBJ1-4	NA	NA	TGTGCCAGTAGTAACCCGGGACACACGAATGAAAAACTGTTTTTT	CASSNPGHTNEKLFF
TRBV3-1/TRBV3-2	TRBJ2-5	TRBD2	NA	TGTGCCAGCAACGTAAGAGGGGTAGCGGGGCTCGGAGAGACCCAGTACTTC	CASNVRGVAGLGETQYF
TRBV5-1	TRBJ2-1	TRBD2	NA	TGCGCCAGCAGCTGGACTAGCGGGGGGGCGAATGAGCAGTTCTTC	CASSWTSGGANEQFF
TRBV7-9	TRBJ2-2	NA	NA	TGTGCCAGCAGCTTAGTCAGAGGGGAGCTGTTTTTT	CASSLVRGELFF
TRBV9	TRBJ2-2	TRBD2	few	TGTGCCAGCAGCTTGCGACTAGCGGGGAACACCGGGGAGCTGTTTTTT	CASSLRLAGNTGELFF
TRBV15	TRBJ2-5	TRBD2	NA	TGTGCCACCAGCAGAGATGAGTGGGGAGGGCCTGGGGAGACCCAGTACTTC	CATSRDEWGGPGETQYF
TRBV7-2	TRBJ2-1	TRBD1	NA	TGTGCCAGCAGCTTGACCCGGGACAGGCTGAACAATGAGCAGTTCTTC	CASSLTRDRLNNEQFF
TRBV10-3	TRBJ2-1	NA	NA	TGTGCCATCGGCGGCGATGAGCAGTTCTTC	CAIGGDEQFF
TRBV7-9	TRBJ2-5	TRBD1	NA	TGTGCCAGCAGCTTAGGCGCAGGGGGTTCAGAGACCCAGTACTTC	CASSLGAGGSETQYF
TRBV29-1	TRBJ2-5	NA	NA	TGCAGCGTTGAGGGCGAGACCCAGTACTTC	CSVEGETQYF
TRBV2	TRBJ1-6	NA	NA	TGTGCCAGCAGTGCGGGGGGCCCCTATAATTCACCCCTCCACTTT	CASSAGGPYNSPLHF
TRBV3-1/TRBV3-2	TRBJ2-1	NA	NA	TGTGCCAGCAGCCAAGCCAGCTCCTACAATGAGCAGTTCTTC	CASSQASSYNEQFF
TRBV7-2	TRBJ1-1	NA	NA	TGTGCCAGCAGCTTAAAGCCTCCTTCCGGGGGCACTGAAGCTTTCTTT	CASSLKPPSGGTEAFF
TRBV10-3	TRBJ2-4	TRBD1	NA	TGTGCCATCAGTGAGTCGGGACAGGATGCCGAAAACATTCAGTACTTC	CAISESGQDAENIQYF
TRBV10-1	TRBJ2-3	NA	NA	TGCGCCAGCAGTTCTAACAGGGCAGATACGCAGTATTTT	CASSSNRADTQYF
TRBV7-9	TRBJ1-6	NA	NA	TGTGCCAGCAGCTTAGACCGGATGGGACAAGGCAATTCACCCCTCCACTTT	CASSLDRMGQGNSPLHF
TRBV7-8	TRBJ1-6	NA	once	TGTGCCAGCAGCTTAGGGGGGGACGCCGTTGGCTTACCCCTCCACTTT	CASSLGGDAVGLPLHF
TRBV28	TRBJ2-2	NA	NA	TGTGCCAGCAGTCCCCGAGGATCCCTCGGGAACACCGGGGAGCTGTTTTTT	CASSPRGSLGNTGELFF
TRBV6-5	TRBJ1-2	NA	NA	TGTGCCACCCTAGGACAGAACTATGGCTACACCTTC	CATLGQNYGYTF
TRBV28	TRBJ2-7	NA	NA	TGTGCCAGCAGTTTACCCCAGGCCTACGAGCAGTACTTC	CASSLPQAYEQYF
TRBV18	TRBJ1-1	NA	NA	TGTGCCAGCTCCCGCCTGCCAGGGGTTGATATGAACACTGAAGCTTTCTTT	CASSRLPGVDMNTEAFF
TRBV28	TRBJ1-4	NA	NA	TGTGCCAGCAGTCCTGACGTAGCGAATTCTCCCAATCTTAAAAATGAAAAACTGTTTTTT	CASSPDVANSPNLKNEKLFF
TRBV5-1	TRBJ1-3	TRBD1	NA	TGCGCCAGCTCCTGGGGGACAGCGACCTCTGGAAACACCATATATTTT	CASSWGTATSGNTIYF
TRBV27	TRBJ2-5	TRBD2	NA	TGTGCCAGCAGGTGGACTAGCGGGGGTCGGGAGACCCAGTACTTC	CASRWTSGGRETQYF
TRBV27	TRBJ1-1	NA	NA	TGTGCCAGCAGTTTTCAGATGAACACTGAAGCTTTCTTT	CASSFQMNTEAFF
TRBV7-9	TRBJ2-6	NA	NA	TGTGCCAGCAGCTTGCGGTTGTTAGCTAGCTCTGGGGCCAACGTCCTGACTTTC	CASSLRLLASSGANVLTF
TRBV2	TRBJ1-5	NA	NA	TGTGCCAGCAGTGAAGCGCTTCCCAGTCAGCCCCAGCATTTT	CASSEALPSQPQHF
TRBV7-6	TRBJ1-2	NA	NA	TGTGCCAGCAGCCCCTCGCAGGGCCATGGCTACACCTTC	CASSPSQGHGYTF
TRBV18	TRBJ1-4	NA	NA	TGTGCCAGCTCACTAGAGGGAGGAACTAATGAAAAACTGTTTTTT	CASSLEGGTNEKLFF
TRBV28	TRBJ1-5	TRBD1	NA	TGTGCCAGCAGTTTTAGACAGGGGAGCCAAAAGCCCCAGCATTTT	CASSFRQGSQKPQHF
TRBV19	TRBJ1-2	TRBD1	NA	TGTGCCAGTAGTCTAAGCACTGGGACAGGGCATGGCTACACCTTC	CASSLSTGTGHGYTF
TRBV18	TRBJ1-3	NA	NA	TGTGCCAGCTCACCCAAGGAGACAGTTATCGGAAACACCATATATTTT	CASSPKETVIGNTIYF
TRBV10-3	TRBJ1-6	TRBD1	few	TGTGCCATCAGTGAGCCCACGGGTGGACAGGGGAATTCACCCCTCCACTTT	CAISEPTGGQGNSPLHF
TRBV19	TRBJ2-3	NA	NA	TGTGCCAGTAGCCCACAGGGCGATACGCAGTATTTT	CASSPQGDTQYF
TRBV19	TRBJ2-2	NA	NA	TGTGCCAGTAGTCGTCCCACAGGGACCAACACCGGGGAGCTGTTTTTT	CASSRPTGTNTGELFF
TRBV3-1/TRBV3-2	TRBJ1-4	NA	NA	TGTGCCAGCAGCCCAATATCGAGGGTTCCTAATGAAAAACTGTTTTTT	CASSPISRVPNEKLFF
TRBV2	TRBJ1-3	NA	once	TGTGCCAGCAGCCCTAATATTAGAAGCTCTGGAAACACCATATATTTT	CASSPNIRSSGNTIYF
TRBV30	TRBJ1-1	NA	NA	TGTGCCTGGAGGTCGGGGGGGTTGAACACTGAAGCTTTCTTT	CAWRSGGLNTEAFF
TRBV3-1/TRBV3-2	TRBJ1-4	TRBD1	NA	TGTGCCAGCAGCCGTCACAGGGGAACTAATGAAAAACTGTTTTTT	CASSRHRGTNEKLFF
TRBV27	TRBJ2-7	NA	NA	TGTGCCAGCAGCCTTACGAGCTCCTACGAGCAGTACTTC	CASSLTSSYEQYF
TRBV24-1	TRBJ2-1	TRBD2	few	TGTGCCACCAGCCGGACTAGCGGGGGAGTCTCCTACAATGAGCAGTTCTTC	CATSRTSGGVSYNEQFF
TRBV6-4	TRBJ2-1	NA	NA	TGTGCCAGCAGTGACGGCCGTAACAATGAGCAGTTCTTC	CASSDGRNNEQFF
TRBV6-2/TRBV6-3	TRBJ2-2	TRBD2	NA	TGTGCCAGCAGTCCATTGGACCCCCTGGTAGCGGGGAACACCGGGGAGCTGTTTTTT	CASSPLDPLVAGNTGELFF
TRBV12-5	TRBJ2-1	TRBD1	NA	TGTGCTAGTGGACCGGGACAGGGATTTGGAATCGATGAGCAGTTCTTC	CASGPGQGFGIDEQFF
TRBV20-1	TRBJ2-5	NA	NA	TGCAGTGCAAGGGAGGAGGAGACCCAGTACTTC	CSAREEETQYF
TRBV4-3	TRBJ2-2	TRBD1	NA	TGCGCCAGCAGCCAAATGGCAGGGGGCACCGGGGAGCTGTTTTTT	CASSQMAGGTGELFF
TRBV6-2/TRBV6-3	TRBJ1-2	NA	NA	TGTGCCAGCAGTTACCGACAGTATGGCTACACCTTC	CASSYRQYGYTF
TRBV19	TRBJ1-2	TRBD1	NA	TGTGCCAGTAGTACCCTAGGACAGGGTATTGTGGGCTACACCTTC	CASSTLGQGIVGYTF